One sample yielded the 26 T cell receptor beta chains listed below, sequenced in a study of T cells after yellow fever vaccination. Each CDR3 protein is one row after TCRdb ran MiXCR on the 5' RACE reads. The sample lists over 100,000 distinct CDR3 sequences; around 8.6% were seen once. The source material was CD8+ T cells sorted from PBMCs, sampled 45 days after the yellow fever booster vaccination. Source of these receptors: a man aged 30 to 45 who received the YFV17D yellow fever vaccine.

Comment on this clonotype: This may arise from a read error, as a much more abundant clone is one base away. The chain has TRBV7-9 and TRBJ2-3, with 8 bases lining up with TRBD1. The CDR3 is 15 amino acids. CDR1 and CDR2 from the germline V gene are SEHNR and FQNEAQ (reference sequence). CDR3 residues: CTSSLVDRAEDTQYF. In DNA form, the CDR3 reads TGTACCAGCAGCTTAGTGGACAGGGCGGAAGATACGCAGTATTTT. Variable domain in full (rest from reference TRBV7-9 and TRBJ2-3): DTGVSQNPRHKITKRGQNVTFRCDPISEHNRLYWYRQTLGQGPEFLTYFQNEAQLEKSRLLSDRFSAERPKGSFSTLEIQRTEQGDSAMYLCTSSLVDRAEDTQYFGPGTRLTVL.

Many counts were recorded for this clonotype. The J gene is TRBJ2-1, the V gene TRBV5-6; D possibly corresponds to TRBD2 (5 bases). Trimming left V 3 bases short and J 8 bases short, with 12 bases between. The CDR3 covers 13 residues. Germline CDR1 reads SGHDT; CDR2 reads YYEEEE. The CDR3 DNA follows: TGTGCCAGCAGCTCGTCGGAGGCAGATGAGCAGTTCTTC. It specifies CASSSSEADEQFF.

V usage is TRBV7-9 and J usage is TRBJ2-7; D is ambiguous. V was clipped by 5 bases and J by 6 bases, with 8 bases between them. Germline V gene data show CDR1 as SEHNR and CDR2 as FQNEAQ (reference sequence). This CDR3 contains 11 residues. The CDR3 reads CASSPDGEQYF. The CDR3 coding sequence is TGTGCCAGCAGCCCTGACGGCGAGCAGTACTTC.

In this sample, this clonotype turned up many times. The CDR3 region has the DNA TGTGCCAGCAGTTCGAGGGATAGCGGGACCTACGAGCAGTACTTC. This encodes CASSSRDSGTYEQYF. The chain links TRBV7-6 to TRBJ2-7; 8 nucleotides match TRBD2. Germline lookup yields CDR1 SGHVS and CDR2 FNYEAQ. V dropped 6 bases and J dropped 2; count of bases not matched to a gene: 9. The CDR3 runs 15 residues.

This clonotype was detected ten times or more. The V and J genes are TRBV29-1 and TRBJ2-3, with 10 positions matching TRBD2. Per the germline V gene, CDR1 is SQVTM and CDR2 is ANQGSEA. CDR3 size: 14 residues. The trim removed 7 bases at V and 4 bases at J, leaving 8 bases unmatched. The CDR3 is CSAMGLAQSDTQYF. The CDR3 bases are TGCAGCGCAATGGGACTAGCGCAATCAGATACGCAGTATTTT.

This clonotype was seen at least ten times. The V gene is TRBV12-3 or TRBV12-4, the J gene TRBJ2-5; 8 bases match TRBD2. The V and J ends lost 4 bases and 5 bases, in that order; junction bases with no gene match: 9. This CDR3 is built from 15 residues. The CDR3 sequence is CASSSTSGGAETQYF. CDR3 nucleotides: TGTGCCAGCAGTTCAACTAGCGGAGGGGCGGAGACCCAGTACTTC.

This clonotype was found many times. The rearrangement links TRBV29-1 to TRBJ2-7; 9 positions match TRBD1. Germline CDR1 is SQVTM and CDR2 is ANQGSEA. The CDR3 sequence is 12 residues long. Losses at the gene ends were 4 bases for V and 5 bases for J; bases not matched to a gene: 3. The CDR3 loop is CSVADRGNEQYF. CDR3 sequence (DNA): TGCAGCGTTGCGGACAGGGGCAACGAGCAGTACTTC.

As regards this clonotype: A much larger clone lies a single base off, so this may be a read error. CDR3 nucleotide sequence: TGTGCCAGCCGTGCTAGGGGGTACTTC. Protein: CASRARGYF. V is TRBV28 and J is TRBJ2-5, with D perhaps matching TRBD1 (5 bases). Trimming stripped 8 bases from V and 13 bases from J, with 11 bases between. The V gene's germline CDR1 is MDHEN and CDR2 SYDVKM. The CDR3 has 9 amino acids.

There are a few counts of this clonotype. CDR3 residues: CASSTGLGAKNIQYF. The CDR3 DNA sequence: TGTGCCAGTAGTACAGGGTTAGGCGCCAAAAACATTCAGTACTTC. This chain connects TRBV19 to TRBJ2-4, with D perhaps TRBD1 (5 bases). V was cut by 4 bases and J by 1 base, with 11 bases left in between. CDR3 length: 15 residues. CDR1 and CDR2 (germline): LNHDA, SQIVND (reference sequence).

This clonotype has at least ten counts. The V gene is TRBV9, the J gene TRBJ2-4; TRBD1 matches 9 bases. Losses at the gene ends were 3 bases for V and 3 bases for J; bases not matched to a gene: 1. CDR1 and CDR2 from the germline V gene are SGDLS and YYNGEE. There are 14 residues in the CDR3. CDR3 protein: CASSATGGKNIQYF. CDR3 sequence (DNA): TGTGCCAGCAGCGCGACAGGGGGCAAAAACATTCAGTACTTC.

This clonotype was seen many times. The chain couples TRBV10-2 to TRBJ2-1, with a weak D call TRBD2 (6 bases). The CDR3 has 13 amino acids. CDR1 is WSHSY, CDR2 SAAADI, per germline. V lost 2 bases and J lost 7, with 9 bases in between. The CDR3 DNA sequence: TGCGCCAGCAGTGAGGCGGGACTGAATGAGCAGTTCTTC. Translating gives CASSEAGLNEQFF.

This clonotype was detected ten times or more. The chain is built from TRBV10-2 and TRBJ2-7, with D possibly being TRBD1 or TRBD2 (5 bases each). The CDR3 totals 11 residues. CDR1 WSHSY and CDR2 SAAADI come from the germline V gene. V dropped 7 bases and J dropped 3 bases, with 7 bases sitting between them. The CDR3 spells CASMGVYEQYF. The CDR3 coding sequence is TGCGCCAGCATGGGGGTCTACGAGCAGTACTTC.

This clonotype was recorded many times. CDR3 protein: CASSPGSNQPQHF. CDR3 coding DNA: TGTGCCAGCTCACCAGGGAGCAATCAGCCCCAGCATTTT. J is TRBJ1-5 and V is TRBV18; no firm D call. The V gene lost 2 bases and the J gene lost 1 base, with 3 bases spanning the gap. Germline lookup yields CDR1 KGHSH and CDR2 LQKENI. The CDR3 is 13 residues long.

This clonotype was found many times. CDR3 in amino acids: CATSLGREQETQYF. CDR3 coding DNA: TGTGCCACCAGCCTAGGGAGGGAGCAAGAGACCCAGTACTTC. The V and J genes are TRBV15 and TRBJ2-5; 7 bases are shared with TRBD2. CDR3 length equals 14 residues. V was pared by 5 bases and J by 2 bases, with 5 bases of the junction left unmatched. Germline V gene lookup returns CDR1 LNHNV and CDR2 YYDKDF (reference sequence).

This clonotype appeared once. A read error may be the cause here, since a much bigger clone is one base away. This CDR3 reads CSSSSSHGGSSYNEQFF. CDR3 DNA sequence: TGTTCCAGCAGTTCCTCTCACGGGGGAAGCTCCTACAATGAGCAGTTCTTC. V usage is TRBV12-3 or TRBV12-4 and J usage is TRBJ2-1; tentatively, D is TRBD2 (6 bases). This CDR3 has 17 residues.

This clonotype was seen many times. This chain links TRBV12-3 or TRBV12-4 with TRBJ2-7; D perhaps matches TRBD1 (5 bases). V dropped 5 bases and J dropped 3 bases, with 14 bases sitting between them. CDR3 length: 14 amino acids. CDR3 sequence: CASSRLGLYYEQYF. In DNA form, the CDR3 reads TGTGCCAGCAGTCGGCTGGGGCTGTACTACGAGCAGTACTTC.

This clonotype was detected many times. The gene calls are TRBV14 and TRBJ2-7; D may be TRBD1 or TRBD2 (5 bases each). Germline CDR1 reads SGHDN; CDR2 reads FVKESK. V lost 2 bases and J lost 3, with 11 bases in between. The CDR3 is 14 residues long. The CDR3 sequence: CASSQTGTVYEQYF. The DNA of the CDR3 is TGTGCCAGCAGCCAAACCGGGACCGTCTACGAGCAGTACTTC.

In its sample, this clonotype was seen many times. The J gene is TRBJ2-6, the V gene TRBV7-9; D call uncertain. Germline V CDR1 and CDR2: SEHNR, FQNEAQ (reference sequence). The CDR3 sequence is 13 residues long. V dropped 11 bases and J dropped 2 bases, with 10 bases sitting between them. Here the CDR3 DNA reads TGTGCCTGGAAGCCGGCTGGGGCCAACGTCCTGACTTTC. Protein: CAWKPAGANVLTF. Full variable domain (remainder filled in from reference TRBV7-9 and TRBJ2-6): DTGVSQNPRHKITKRGQNVTFRCDPISEHNRLYWYRQTLGQGPEFLTYFQNEAQLEKSRLLSDRFSAERPKGSFSTLEIQRTEQGDSAMYLCAWKPAGANVLTFGAGSRLTVL.

This clonotype was counted many times. This chain joins TRBV6-5 and TRBJ2-2, with a possible D match to TRBD2 (5 bases). The CDR3 runs 11 residues. V was shortened by 6 bases and J by 8 bases, with 7 bases between the two germline ends. The V gene's germline CDR1 is MNHEY and CDR2 SVGAGI. CDR3 sequence (DNA): TGTGCCAGCAGGTCGGGAGGGGAGCTGTTTTTT. This sequence encodes CASRSGGELFF.

This clonotype was recorded a few times. V and J are TRBV7-2 and TRBJ2-1; D gene ambiguous. Trimming cost V 6 bases and J 2 bases, with 14 bases left between them. In germline, CDR1 is SGHTA, CDR2 FQGNSA. This CDR3 contains 15 residues. The CDR3, as DNA: TGTGCCAGCAGTCAGGACGAATCCACCTACAATGAGCAGTTCTTC. Translation gives CASSQDESTYNEQFF.

This clonotype came up many times. This chain uses TRBV7-8 with TRBJ2-1, with 7 positions matching TRBD1. The germline V gene has CDR1 SGHVS and CDR2 FQNEAQ. The CDR3 is 15 residues long. Unmatched junction bases numbered 3, after V lost 1 base and J lost 3 bases. The CDR3: CASSLEAGGYNEQFF. CDR3 nucleotide sequence: TGTGCCAGCAGCTTAGAGGCAGGGGGCTACAATGAGCAGTTCTTC.

This clonotype was found many times. This chain joins TRBV20-1 and TRBJ2-1; a possible D gene is TRBD1 (6 bases). This CDR3 comprises 14 residues. Germline CDR1 and CDR2: DFQATT and SNEGSKA (reference sequence). V was cut by 1 base and J by 8 bases, with 15 bases left in between. The CDR3 region is CSARGGRQAHEQFF. CDR3 nucleotides: TGCAGTGCTAGAGGGGGGAGACAGGCGCATGAGCAGTTCTTC.

This clonotype was observed many times. V is TRBV20-1 and J is TRBJ1-2; D is possibly TRBD1 (5 bases). Germline CDR1 and CDR2: DFQATT and SNEGSKA (reference sequence). The CDR3 is 13 residues long. Trimming took 3 bases from V and 2 from J, leaving 10 bases between them. The CDR3, as DNA: TGCAGTGCTAGCCTCGACAGAAACTATGGCTACACCTTC. Its protein product is CSASLDRNYGYTF.

This clonotype has ten or more counts. V is TRBV7-9 and J is TRBJ1-5; D gene uncertain. CDR1 and CDR2 (germline): SEHNR, FQNEAQ (reference sequence). V gave up 4 bases and J gave up 0 bases, with 10 bases separating them. This CDR3 is 15 amino acids long. The DNA of the CDR3 is TGTGCCAGCAGCTCGAGGACGGATAGCAATCAGCCCCAGCATTTT. This translates into CASSSRTDSNQPQHF.

This clonotype came up a few times. The V and J genes are TRBV18 and TRBJ2-7, with TRBD2 matching 9 bases. The ends lost 0 bases at V and 6 bases at J; junction bases unmatched: 6. The CDR3 has 15 amino acids. Germline lookup yields CDR1 KGHSH and CDR2 LQKENI. CDR3 region: CASSPPAGGQGEQYF. CDR3 nucleotide sequence: TGTGCCAGCTCACCACCTGCGGGAGGGCAGGGCGAGCAGTACTTC.

This rearrangement joins TRBV11-2 to TRBJ2-7, with D tentatively TRBD2 (6 bases). The germline V gene encodes CDR1 SGHAT and CDR2 FQNNGV. Trimming shortened V by 1 base and J by 3 bases, and 13 bases separated the two germline ends. The CDR3 loop spans 15 amino acids. CDR3 sequence (DNA): TGTGCCAGCAGCTTAGGCGGGGATGCATTCTACGAGCAGTACTTC. It is translated as CASSLGGDAFYEQYF.